The text below deals with one TCR beta chain. The antigen is unknown. These data belong to a study of T cell responses to AZD1222 COVID-19 vaccine. Study outcomes and limitations: Spike-spanning, vaccine-associated CD4 TCRs were dominant at 160-218 and 743-854. Among the donors, most were white British and more were female, and clonal diversity was possibly underestimated.

This table comes from immunoSEQ multiplex PCR, and its TCRdb copy is limited to in-frame clones, with some not included. Of approximately 110,000 clones listed, about 90% are singletons. Germline V lookup: CDR1 SNHLY, CDR2 FYNNEI. This CDR3 is built from 15 residues. The V and J ends lost 6 bases and 6 bases, in that order; junction bases with no gene match: 9. This sample comprised peripheral blood, obtained on day 0 of AZD1222 vaccination. This TCR came from an adult in good health. The chain carries TRBV2 and TRBJ1-5, with 9 bases that match TRBD1. This CDR3 is CASSLTGGFVQPQHF. The CDR3 region has the DNA TGTGCCAGCAGCTTGACAGGGGGTTTCGTTCAGCCCCAGCATTTT.